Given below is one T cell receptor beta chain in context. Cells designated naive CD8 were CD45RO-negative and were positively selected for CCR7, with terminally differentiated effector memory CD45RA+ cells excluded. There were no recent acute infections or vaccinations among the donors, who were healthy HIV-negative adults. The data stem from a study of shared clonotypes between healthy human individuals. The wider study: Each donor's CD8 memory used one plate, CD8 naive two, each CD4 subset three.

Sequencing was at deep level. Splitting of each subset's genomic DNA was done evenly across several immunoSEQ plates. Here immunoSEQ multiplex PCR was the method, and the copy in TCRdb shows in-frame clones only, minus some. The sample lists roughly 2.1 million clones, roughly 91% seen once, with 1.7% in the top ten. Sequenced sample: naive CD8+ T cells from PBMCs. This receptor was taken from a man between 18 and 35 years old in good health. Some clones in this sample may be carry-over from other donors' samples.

The CDR3 DNA reads as TGTGCCAGCAGCGGTGGGGAACAGCGCGAGCAGTACTTC. Protein sequence: CASSGGEQREQYF. The chain has TRBV9 and TRBJ2-7; D gene uncertain. Trimming left V 3 bases short and J 6 bases short, with 13 bases between. The germline V gene encodes CDR1 SGDLS and CDR2 YYNGEE. The CDR3 covers 13 residues.